The clone carrying this T cell receptor beta chain turned up a few times. No antigen is known for it. The data were obtained in a study of long-term antiretroviral therapy in people with HIV. Samples were assayed with immunoSEQ v3.0 at survey level. Using immunoSEQ multiplex PCR, the repertoire was profiled, and TCRdb retains in-frame clones only, with some absent. The table has around 30,000 clones, approximately 85% seen once; the top ten hold 7.5% to 9.5%. CDR3 length: 13 residues. Trimming removed 0 bases at V and 6 bases at J, with 7 bases between. The germline V gene has CDR1 SGHNT and CDR2 YYREEE (reference sequence). General study results and limits: With ART, diversity went up but was still lower than in transplant donor controls. Before ART, certain clones expanded, and these dominated the repertoire at all time points.

The chain combines TRBV5-4 with TRBJ2-1; possibly TRBD1 for D (5 bases). This clonotype originated in a man aged 35-49 years with HIV. This sample comprised unsorted PBMCs, obtained 3 years after starting antiretroviral therapy. In DNA form, the CDR3 reads TGTGCCAGCAGCTTGGGACAGATCAATGAGCAGTTCTTC. Translated: CASSLGQINEQFF.